This TCR beta chain was observed in a study of blood T cells in healthy people across ages (dated by TCRdb to between 2014 and 2017). Regarding the study in general: In model experiments, template switching captured roughly one uniquely barcoded TCR beta cDNA molecule for every two T cells. Donors were grouped into four age groups: young (average about 15 years), middle-aged (39), aged (roughly 67) and long-lived (approximately 81). The study analyzed two additional independent replicas of 1 million unique cDNA reads from the same blood draw for two donors, one aged 18 to 30 and one aged 80 or older. Donors of different ages were randomly distributed across sequencing lanes to avoid experimental bias. The study measured age-related changes in TCR beta repertoire diversity using deep sequencing normalized with unique cDNA molecular identifiers. What the work shows at the level of the full study, not this receptor alone: Observed TCR beta diversity correlated strongly with the percentage of naive T cells measured by flow cytometry. As age increased, observed TCR beta diversity per million T cells dropped in a roughly linear way, and a significant reduction was already evident by age 40. The CMV infection status of donors was not known, potentially confounding age-related changes in expanded clonotypes. Compared with the aged group, the long-lived group had more naive CD4+ T cells, fewer expanded clones and increased TCR diversity, suggesting age selection. Estimates of total diversity based on one million sequenced T cells were regarded as lower bounds and as underestimates. Since profiling was done on bulk unsorted PBMCs, naive and antigen-experienced compartments could not be conclusively compared.

For CDR1 and CDR2, the germline V gene lists MNHEY and SVGEGT. The CDR3, cysteine through phenylalanine, is 14 amino acids long. Only the CDR3 region is kept as DNA, spanning 42 bases read in frame from base 1. The 35 to 40 donors, aged roughly 6 to 100 years, were systemically healthy Caucasian individuals from Russia. Ten milliliters of peripheral blood were drawn from each donor into EDTA-treated Vacutainer tubes. Ficoll-Paque density-gradient centrifugation was used to isolate PBMCs, with at least 6 million per sample. Trizol reagent was used to extract total RNA from PBMCs, with at least 6 micrograms per sample. Naive CD45RAhigh/CD27high T cell percentages were measured by flow cytometry on a PBMC aliquot from every donor. The library was prepared using 5' RACE. These reads were obtained on an Illumina HiSeq 2500. A second PCR of roughly 6 to 12 cycles was run with a J-beta primer mix and a sample-barcoded 5' primer. Each TCR beta cDNA molecule received a unique molecular identifier from a template-switch 5' adaptor carrying 12 random nucleotides. Each sample yielded at least 2.5 million CDR3-containing paired-end reads. First-strand cDNA synthesis was performed from all RNA using the Mint cDNA synthesis kit, with priming by a TRBC-specific oligonucleotide. All cDNA was treated with uracil-DNA glycosylase and then went through a first 18-cycle PCR with the universal primers M1SS and BC2_uni_R. On the study's bioinformatics: Each sample was normalized by randomly selecting 1 million high-quality reads, each carrying a distinct molecular identifier. Instead of being binned into consensus sequences, reads with shared molecular identifiers were discarded. MiTCR, with a Q25 quality threshold and the strictest error-elimination algorithm, was used for CDR3 identification, clonotype clustering and error correction. A nonparametric unseen species model using Euler transformation provided a lower-bound estimate of total TCR beta diversity. TCRdb handled the public reads itself, with Q25 trimming in fastp and clone calling in MiXCR, and kept productive beta chains. CDR3 protein sequences are deduplicated, and each keeps its most common genes and DNA. These V and J calls originate from TCRdb's pipeline instead of the authors' own analysis. The table for this sample lists about 1 million distinct CDR3 sequences; more than 35% of them were counted only once. The top ten clonotypes cover 18% of the sample.

A word on this clonotype: Its antigen target is currently unknown. The junction and the germline gene differ at one end; a read error may be behind it.

The origin of this receptor is a woman aged 55-75 years in good health. Here the chain combines TRBV6-2 or TRBV6-3 and TRBJ2-7; 7 middle bases align to TRBD1. Sequencing was performed on blood. The bases are TGTGCCAGCGGTTACCCGGGGACAGCCTACGAGCAGTACTTC. It translates to CASGYPGTAYEQYF.